This T cell receptor (beta chain) appears in the sequencing data of a study of T cells in localized non-small cell lung cancer (dated by TCRdb to between 2020 and 2021). Notes on the research overall: The study examined T cell repertoires in a few hundred patients with early-stage NSCLC and compared tumors with uninvolved tumor-adjacent lungs. The cohort consisted of roughly 240 treatment-naive NSCLC patients whose localized lung tumors had been resected. The mean age of the NSCLC patients was less than 70 years, with about 120 men and 85 to 110 women.

At diagnosis, peripheral blood, uninvolved tumor-adjacent lung and tumor were collected and stored as a combination of fresh-frozen and FFPE material. For TCR repertoire profiling, the blood samples were analyzed as peripheral blood mononuclear cells. The V end loses 6 bases and the J end loses 6 bases, and a stretch of 20 bases separates them. The germline V gene (reference sequence) provides CDR1 MNHNY and CDR2 SVGAGI. Inclusive of the bounding cysteine and phenylalanine, the CDR3 is 15 residues long. The sequence is cut down to CDR3 DNA, 45 bases in frame from base 1. Overall study results and their limits: Uninvolved tumor-adjacent lung showed the highest T cell clonality, higher than tumor, which suggests more focused antigenic responses in the adjacent lung. Longer overall survival was associated with higher blood T cell density, whereas shorter survival was associated with higher adjacent-lung clonality. Since the design was exploratory, TCR variables were selected using unadjusted p-values with no false-discovery rate correction. A median of approximately 55 of the top 100 tumor clones were detected in paired uninvolved adjacent lung, and around 30 of these tumor clones were also found among the top 100 clones of the paired uninvolved adjacent lung. Because multi-region tumor sequencing was not done, intratumor heterogeneity could not be ruled out.

TCR beta CDR3 regions were sequenced from DNA using the immunoSEQ Assay. The authors' pipeline ran thus. To compute T cell density, TCR beta template counts were normalized to usable DNA, which was estimated by amplifying housekeeping genes. The preseqR package was used to estimate richness by extrapolating to 400,000 templates for PBMC samples and to 120,000 templates for tissue samples. Clonality was defined as one minus Pielou's evenness. Tissue-enriched TCRs were identified by differential abundance testing using productive amino-acid clonotypes, minimum total count 5 and alpha 0.1. The Jaccard Index and the Morisita Overlap Index were used to measure how much the repertoires overlapped between compartments. GLIPH grouped TCR beta CDR3s together with public tetramer-defined viral CDR3s, and a viral motif had to include at least three viral sequences and also show V-gene enrichment. TCRdb holds this immuneACCESS table with in-frame rearrangements only. Some clones are missing; in checked studies, unresolved V genes explain under half, and the rest has no known cause. From that table come the V and J calls and clone size; the DNA was used to work out D and trimming. This sample lists tens of thousands of clones; 85% to 90% were detected once. Of the sample, almost 2% falls within the top ten clones.

As to this clone: Its antigen remains unidentified. Base qualities were left out, and no much larger clone turns up one base away.

This material consisted of peripheral blood, taken before any cancer treatment. The sequence derives from a woman aged 35 to 70 with stage I lung adenocarcinoma. The chain uses TRBV6-6 and TRBJ1-2; the D region possibly corresponds to TRBD1 (5 bases align). The DNA sequence is given as TGTGCCAGCAGCGGAAATTCCGGGGGGAGGGATGGCTACACCTTC. The encoded protein is CASSGNSGGRDGYTF.